These 8 T cell receptor beta chains were all obtained from the same sample, sequenced in a study of identical twins' blood T cells. TCRdb fed the 5' RACE reads into MiXCR, producing one record per CDR3 protein. Among 350,000 to 450,000 distinct CDR3 sequences listed, about 28% were seen once. Sequencing used PBMCs. The receptors originated from a woman aged 18-55 years in good health.

This clonotype was seen a handful of times. This chain connects TRBV5-1 to TRBJ1-3; tentatively, D is TRBD1 (5 bases). Looked up from germline, CDR1 is SGHRS and CDR2 is YFSETQ. This CDR3 region has 15 residues. Trimming removed 0 bases at V and 4 bases at J, with 11 bases between. CDR3 DNA: TGCGCCAGCAGCTTGGCAAGGGGACGCGGAAACACCATATATTTT. This translates into CASSLARGRGNTIYF.

About this clonotype itself: A junction end diverges from the germline sequence, so it may reflect a read error. This chain connects TRBV19 to TRBJ2-2, with D perhaps TRBD1 (7 bases). Germline V gene lookup returns CDR1 LNHDA and CDR2 SQIVND (reference sequence). The CDR3 contains 15 residues. CDR3 residues: CASSIGGGGTGEPFF. In DNA form, the CDR3 reads TGTGCCAGTAGTATTGGAGGGGGCGGAACCGGGGAGCCGTTTTTT.

This clonotype was seen only a few times. The chain joins TRBV4-1 to TRBJ2-1; 10 bases are shared with TRBD2. This CDR3 is built from 14 residues. With V trimmed by 6 bases and J by 4 bases, 3 bases remained unmatched. Germline V gene lookup returns CDR1 MGHRA and CDR2 YSYEKL. CDR3 protein: CASREREGYNEQFF. The CDR3 DNA reads TGCGCCAGCAGGGAGCGGGAGGGTTACAATGAGCAGTTCTTC.

This clonotype was observed a handful of times. The rearrangement joins TRBV6-1 to TRBJ1-1; D is possibly TRBD1 (6 bases). The ends were cut back, 4 bases at V and 4 bases at J, with 16 bases in the middle. CDR1 is MNHNS and CDR2 is SASEGT in the germline V gene. The CDR3 loop spans 15 amino acids. CDR3: CASSGIRGPGTEAFF. The CDR3 DNA sequence: TGTGCCAGCAGTGGTATCCGGGGGCCGGGCACTGAAGCTTTCTTT.

This clonotype was found once. The V gene is TRBV6-5, the J gene TRBJ2-1; maybe TRBD1 (6 bases). The CDR3 totals 14 residues. From germline, CDR1 is MNHEY and CDR2 SVGAGI. Trimming cost V 3 bases and J 5 bases, with 11 bases left between them. CDR3 bases: TGTGCCAGCAGTTATGGGGGCACTAACAATGAGCAGTTCTTC. Translation: CASSYGGTNNEQFF.

This chain connects TRBV2 to TRBJ1-2; D might be TRBD1 (5 bases). V lost 10 bases to trimming and J lost 8 bases, with 20 bases between them. Per germline, CDR1 SNHLY and CDR2 FYNNEI. The length of the CDR3 is 13 residues. The CDR3 region is CAIGQSPQGGYTF. For the CDR3, the DNA is TGTGCCATCGGGCAGAGTCCGCAGGGCGGCTACACCTTC.

As to this clonotype: This could be a read error, since a much larger clone is one nucleotide away. The chain joins TRBV12-5 to TRBJ1-1; D unresolved. With 10 bases removed from V and 3 bases from J, the gap between germline ends came to 9 bases. Germline V gene data show CDR1 as LGHNT and CDR2 as FRNRAP. This CDR3 region has 11 residues. CDR3 sequence: CANGSYTEAFF. As DNA, the CDR3 is TGTGCTAATGGCTCATACACTGAAGCTTTCTTT.

The CDR3 spells CASSPGVAFSYGYTF. The DNA for the CDR3 is TGCGCCAGCAGTCCCGGGGTTGCCTTCTCCTATGGCTACACCTTC. The J gene is TRBJ1-2, the V gene TRBV5-1; D is ambiguous. Germline assignment: CDR1 SGHRS and CDR2 YFSETQ. V gave up 5 bases and J gave up 4 bases, with 18 bases separating them. This CDR3 comprises 15 residues.